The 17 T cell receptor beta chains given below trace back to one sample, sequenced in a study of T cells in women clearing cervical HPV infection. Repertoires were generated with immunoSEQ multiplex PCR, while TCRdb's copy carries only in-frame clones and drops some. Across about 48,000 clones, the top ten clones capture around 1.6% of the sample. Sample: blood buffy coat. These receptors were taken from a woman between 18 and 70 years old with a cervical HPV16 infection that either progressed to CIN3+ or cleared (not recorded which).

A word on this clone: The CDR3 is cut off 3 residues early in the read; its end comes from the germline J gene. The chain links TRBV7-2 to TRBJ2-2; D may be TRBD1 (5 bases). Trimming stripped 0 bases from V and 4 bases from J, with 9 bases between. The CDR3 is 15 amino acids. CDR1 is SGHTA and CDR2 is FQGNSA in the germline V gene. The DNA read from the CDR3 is TGTGCCAGCAGCTTAGCGCAGGGTCGCACCGGGGAG. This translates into CASSLAQGRTGE. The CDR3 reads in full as CASSLAQGRTGELFF.

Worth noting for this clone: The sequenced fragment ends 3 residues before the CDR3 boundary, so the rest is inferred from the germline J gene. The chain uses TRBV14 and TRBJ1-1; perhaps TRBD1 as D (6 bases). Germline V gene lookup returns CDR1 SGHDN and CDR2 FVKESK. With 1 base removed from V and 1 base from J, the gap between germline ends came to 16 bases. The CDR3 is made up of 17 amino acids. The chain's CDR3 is CASSQGRLWGQNTEAFF. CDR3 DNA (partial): TGTGCCAGCAGCCAAGGTCGGCTTTGGGGGCAGAACACTGAA.

This CDR3 is CASITGSNGYTF. Partial CDR3 DNA: TGTGCCAGCATCACAGGGTCTAATGGC. The chain carries TRBV19 and TRBJ1-2; possibly TRBD1 for D (6 bases). The read finishes 3 residues shy of the CDR3 end, and the germline J gene is used to complete it. Germline lookup yields CDR1 LNHDA and CDR2 SQIVND (reference sequence). Between the trimmed V and J ends, which lost 9 bases and 6 bases, there was a span of 14 bases. The CDR3 consists of 12 residues.

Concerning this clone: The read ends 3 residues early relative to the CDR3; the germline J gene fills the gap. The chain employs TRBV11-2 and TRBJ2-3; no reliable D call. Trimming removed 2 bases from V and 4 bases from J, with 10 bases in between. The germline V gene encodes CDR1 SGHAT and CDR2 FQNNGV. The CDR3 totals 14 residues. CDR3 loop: CASSLLAEADTQYF. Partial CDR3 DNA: TGTGCCAGCAGCTTACTGGCAGAGGCAGATACG.

The sequenced part of the CDR3 DNA is TGTGCCAGCAACGACAGGGGTGGAGACAATGAG. Protein: CASNDRGGDNE. The whole CDR3 sequence reads CASNDRGGDNEQFF. The chain uses TRBV2 and TRBJ2-1, with TRBD1 matching 8 bases. The CDR3 extends 3 residues past the end of the read, so its final part is completed from the germline J gene. Trimming removed 7 bases from V and 5 bases from J; junction bases left unmatched: 7. Germline V CDR1 and CDR2: SNHLY, FYNNEI. The CDR3 spans 14 residues.

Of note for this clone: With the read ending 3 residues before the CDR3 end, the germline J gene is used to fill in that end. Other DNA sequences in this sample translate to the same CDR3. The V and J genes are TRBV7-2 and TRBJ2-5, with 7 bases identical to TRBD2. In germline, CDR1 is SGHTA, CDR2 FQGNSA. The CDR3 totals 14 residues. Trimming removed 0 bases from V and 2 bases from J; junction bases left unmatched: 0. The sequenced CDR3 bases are TGTGCCAGCAGCTTAGCGGGGGGGCAAGAGACC. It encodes CASSLAGGQET. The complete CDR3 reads CASSLAGGQETQYF. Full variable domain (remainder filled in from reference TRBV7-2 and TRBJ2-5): GAGVSQSPSNKVTEKGKDVELRCDPISGHTALYWYRQSLGQGLEFLIYFQGNSAPDKSGLPSDRFSAERTGGSVSTLTIQRTQQEDSAVYLCASSLAGGQETQYFGPGTRLLVL.

This chain's CDR3 is CASSLRLGGGNEQFF. CDR3 bases read: TGTGCCAGCAGCCTACGGCTGGGCGGGGGGAATGAG. The gene calls are TRBV7-2 and TRBJ2-1, with 8 bases matching TRBD2. Sequencing ends 3 residues short of the CDR3 end; the germline J gene provides the rest. This CDR3 is built from 15 residues. Germline assignment: CDR1 SGHTA and CDR2 FQGNSA. V dropped 5 bases and J dropped 7; count of bases not matched to a gene: 10.

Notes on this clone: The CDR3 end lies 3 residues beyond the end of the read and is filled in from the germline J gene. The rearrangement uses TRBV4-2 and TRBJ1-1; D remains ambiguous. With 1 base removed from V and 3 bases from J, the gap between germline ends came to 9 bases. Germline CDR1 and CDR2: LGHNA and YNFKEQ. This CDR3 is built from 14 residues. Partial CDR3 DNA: TGTGCCAGCAGCCAAGTGTTTGTAGACACTGAA. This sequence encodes CASSQVFVDTE. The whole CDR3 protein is CASSQVFVDTEAFF.

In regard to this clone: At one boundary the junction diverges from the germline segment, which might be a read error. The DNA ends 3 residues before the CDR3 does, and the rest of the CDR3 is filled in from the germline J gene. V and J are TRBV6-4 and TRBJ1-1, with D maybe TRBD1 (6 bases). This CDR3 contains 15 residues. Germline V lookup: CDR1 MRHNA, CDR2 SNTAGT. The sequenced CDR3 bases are TGTGCCAGCAGTGCCCAAGGGGGGGGGAACTCTGAA. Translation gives CASSAQGGGNSE. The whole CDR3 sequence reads CASSAQGGGNSEAFF.

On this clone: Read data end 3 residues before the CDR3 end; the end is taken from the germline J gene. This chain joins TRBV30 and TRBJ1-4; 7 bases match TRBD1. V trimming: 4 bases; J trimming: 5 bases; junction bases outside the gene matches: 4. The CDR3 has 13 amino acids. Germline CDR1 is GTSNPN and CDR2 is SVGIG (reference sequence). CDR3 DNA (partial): TGTGCCTGGATGACAGGGCTCAATGAAAAA. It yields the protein CAWMTGLNEK. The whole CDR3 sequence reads CAWMTGLNEKLFF.

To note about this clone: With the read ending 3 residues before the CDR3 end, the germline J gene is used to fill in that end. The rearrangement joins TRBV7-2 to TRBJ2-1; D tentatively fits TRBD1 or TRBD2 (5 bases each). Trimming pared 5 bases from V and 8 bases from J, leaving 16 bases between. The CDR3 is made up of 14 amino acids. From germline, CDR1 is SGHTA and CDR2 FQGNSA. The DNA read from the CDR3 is TGTGCCAGCAGCCCCGACGCAGGGAGAGATGAG. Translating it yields CASSPDAGRDE. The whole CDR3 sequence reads CASSPDAGRDEQFF.

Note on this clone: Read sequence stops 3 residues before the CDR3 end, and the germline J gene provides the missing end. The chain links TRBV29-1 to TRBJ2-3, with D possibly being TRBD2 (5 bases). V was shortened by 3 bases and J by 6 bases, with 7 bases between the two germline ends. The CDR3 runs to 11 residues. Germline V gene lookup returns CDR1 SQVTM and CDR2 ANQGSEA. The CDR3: CSVDSGDTQYF. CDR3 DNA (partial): TGCAGCGTTGATTCGGGGGATACG.

The CDR3 reads CASSSMGSGGSSYNEQFF. CDR3 DNA, as far as it was read: TGCGCCAGCAGCTCAATGGGTAGCGGGGGGAGCTCCTACAATGAG. This chain joins TRBV5-1 and TRBJ2-1; 10 bases agree with TRBD2. The sequenced fragment ends 3 residues before the CDR3 boundary, so the rest is inferred from the germline J gene. The germline CDR1 and CDR2 sequences are SGHRS and YFSETQ. CDR3 length: 18 residues. V trimming: 3 bases; J trimming: 0 bases; junction bases outside the gene matches: 9.

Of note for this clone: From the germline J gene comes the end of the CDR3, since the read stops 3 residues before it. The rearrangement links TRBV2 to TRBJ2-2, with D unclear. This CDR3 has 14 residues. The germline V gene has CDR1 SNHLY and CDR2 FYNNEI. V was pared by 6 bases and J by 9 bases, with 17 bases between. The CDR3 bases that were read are TGTGCCAGCAGCACCTGGTCGGGTCGACGGGAG. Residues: CASSTWSGRRE. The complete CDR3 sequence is CASSTWSGRRELFF.

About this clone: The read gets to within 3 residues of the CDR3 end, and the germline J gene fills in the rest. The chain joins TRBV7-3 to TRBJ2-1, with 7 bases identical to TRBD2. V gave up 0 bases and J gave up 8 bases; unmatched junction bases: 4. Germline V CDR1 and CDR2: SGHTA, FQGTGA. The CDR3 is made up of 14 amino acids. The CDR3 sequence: CASSLTGGADEQFF. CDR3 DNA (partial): TGTGCCAGCAGCTTAACGGGAGGGGCGGATGAG.

The CDR3 DNA, read in part, is TGTGCCTGGAGTGCCCACGCCGGGACTAGCTTTACCGGGGAG. Its protein product is CAWSAHAGTSFTGE. The CDR3 in full is CAWSAHAGTSFTGELFF. The chain recombines TRBV30 with TRBJ2-2; 9 bases are shared with TRBD2. Read data end 3 residues before the CDR3 end; the end is taken from the germline J gene. V gave up 1 base and J gave up 5 bases; unmatched junction bases: 11. Germline assignment: CDR1 GTSNPN and CDR2 SVGIG (reference sequence). This CDR3 comprises 17 residues.

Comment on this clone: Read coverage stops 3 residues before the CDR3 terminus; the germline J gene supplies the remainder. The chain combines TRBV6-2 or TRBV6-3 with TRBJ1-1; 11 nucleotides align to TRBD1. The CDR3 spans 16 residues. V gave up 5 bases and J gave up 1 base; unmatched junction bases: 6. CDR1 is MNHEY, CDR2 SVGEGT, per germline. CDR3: CASSNGQGARNTEAFF. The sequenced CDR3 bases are TGTGCCAGCAGTAACGGACAGGGGGCAAGGAACACTGAA.